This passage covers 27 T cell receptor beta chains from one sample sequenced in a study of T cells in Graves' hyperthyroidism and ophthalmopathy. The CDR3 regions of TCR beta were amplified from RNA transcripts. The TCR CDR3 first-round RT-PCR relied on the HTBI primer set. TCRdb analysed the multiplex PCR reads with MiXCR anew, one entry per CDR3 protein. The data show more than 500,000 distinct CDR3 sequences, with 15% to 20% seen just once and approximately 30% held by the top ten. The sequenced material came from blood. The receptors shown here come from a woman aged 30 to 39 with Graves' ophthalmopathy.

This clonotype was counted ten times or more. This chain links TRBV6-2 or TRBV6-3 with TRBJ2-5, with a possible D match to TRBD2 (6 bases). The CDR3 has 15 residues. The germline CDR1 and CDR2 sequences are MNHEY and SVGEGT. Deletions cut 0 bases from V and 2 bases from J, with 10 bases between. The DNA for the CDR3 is TGTGCCAGCAGTTACTCGACGGGACTGCAAGAGACCCAGTACTTC. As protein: CASSYSTGLQETQYF.

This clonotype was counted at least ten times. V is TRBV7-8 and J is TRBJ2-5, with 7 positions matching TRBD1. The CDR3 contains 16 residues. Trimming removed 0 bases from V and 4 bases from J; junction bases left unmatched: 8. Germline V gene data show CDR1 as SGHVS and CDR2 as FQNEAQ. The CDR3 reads CASSLARRGLVETQYF. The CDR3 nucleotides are TGTGCCAGCAGCTTAGCGCGAAGGGGGCTGGTAGAGACCCAGTACTTC.

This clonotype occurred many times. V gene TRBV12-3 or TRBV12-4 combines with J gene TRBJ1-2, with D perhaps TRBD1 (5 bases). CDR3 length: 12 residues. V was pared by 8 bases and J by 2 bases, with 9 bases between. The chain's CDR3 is CASLGGNYGYTF. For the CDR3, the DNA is TGTGCCAGCCTGGGGGGAAACTATGGCTACACCTTC.

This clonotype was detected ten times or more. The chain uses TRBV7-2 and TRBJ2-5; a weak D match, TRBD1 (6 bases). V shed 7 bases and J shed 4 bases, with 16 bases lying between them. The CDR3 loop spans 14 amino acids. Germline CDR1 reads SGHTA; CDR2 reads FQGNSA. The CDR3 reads CASTRKTGSETQYF. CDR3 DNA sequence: TGTGCCAGCACCCGAAAGACAGGTTCAGAGACCCAGTACTTC.

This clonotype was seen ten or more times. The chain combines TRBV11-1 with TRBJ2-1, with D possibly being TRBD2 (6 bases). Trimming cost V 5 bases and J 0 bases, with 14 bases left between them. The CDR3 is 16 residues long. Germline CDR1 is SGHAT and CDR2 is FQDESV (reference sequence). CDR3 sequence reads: CASSPWDSTSYNEQFF. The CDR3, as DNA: TGTGCCAGCAGCCCATGGGACTCCACCTCCTACAATGAGCAGTTCTTC.

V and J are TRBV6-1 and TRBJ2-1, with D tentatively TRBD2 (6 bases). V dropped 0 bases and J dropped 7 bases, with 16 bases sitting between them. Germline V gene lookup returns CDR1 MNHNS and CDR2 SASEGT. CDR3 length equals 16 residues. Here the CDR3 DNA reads TGTGCCAGCAGTGAAGCTGGCGGGTCGGGGGTAAATGAGCAGTTCTTC. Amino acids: CASSEAGGSGVNEQFF.

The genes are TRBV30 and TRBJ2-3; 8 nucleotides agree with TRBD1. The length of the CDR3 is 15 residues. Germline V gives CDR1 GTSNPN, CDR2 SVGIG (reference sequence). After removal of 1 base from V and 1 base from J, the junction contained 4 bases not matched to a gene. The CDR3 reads CAWSDTTGGTDTQYF. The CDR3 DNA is TGTGCCTGGAGTGACACGACAGGGGGCACAGATACGCAGTATTTT.

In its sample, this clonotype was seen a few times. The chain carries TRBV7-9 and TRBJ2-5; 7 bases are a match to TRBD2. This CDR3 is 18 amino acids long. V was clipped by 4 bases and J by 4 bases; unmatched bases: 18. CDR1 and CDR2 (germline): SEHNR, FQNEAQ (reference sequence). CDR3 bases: TGTGCCAGCAGCTCAAGACTTAGGGGAGGGAGGGCGAGAGAGACCCAGTACTTC. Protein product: CASSSRLRGGRARETQYF.

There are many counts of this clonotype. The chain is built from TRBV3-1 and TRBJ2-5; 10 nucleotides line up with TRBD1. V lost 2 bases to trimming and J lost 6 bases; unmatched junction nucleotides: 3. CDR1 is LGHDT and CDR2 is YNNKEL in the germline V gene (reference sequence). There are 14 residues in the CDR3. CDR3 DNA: TGTGCCAGCAGCCAACGGGACAGGGGAAAGACCCAGTACTTC. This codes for CASSQRDRGKTQYF.

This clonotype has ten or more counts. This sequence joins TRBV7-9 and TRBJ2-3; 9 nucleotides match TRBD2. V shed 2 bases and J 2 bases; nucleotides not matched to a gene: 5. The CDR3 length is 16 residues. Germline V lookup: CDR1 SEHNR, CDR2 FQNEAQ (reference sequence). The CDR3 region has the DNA TGTGCCAGCAGCTTACTTCTAGCGGGGCCCACAGATACGCAGTATTTT. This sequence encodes CASSLLLAGPTDTQYF.

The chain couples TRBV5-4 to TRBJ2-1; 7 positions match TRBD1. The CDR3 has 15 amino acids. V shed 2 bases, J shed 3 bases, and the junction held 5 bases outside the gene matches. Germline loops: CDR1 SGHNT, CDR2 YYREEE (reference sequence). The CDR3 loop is CASSFPGQSYNEQFF. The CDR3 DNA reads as TGTGCCAGCAGCTTTCCGGGACAGAGCTACAATGAGCAGTTCTTC.

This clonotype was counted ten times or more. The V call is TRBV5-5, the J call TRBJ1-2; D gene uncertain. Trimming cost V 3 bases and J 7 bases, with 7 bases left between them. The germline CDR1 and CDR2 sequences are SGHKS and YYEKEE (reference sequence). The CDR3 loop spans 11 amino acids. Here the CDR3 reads CASSSFGGYTF. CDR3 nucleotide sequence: TGTGCCAGCAGCTCGTTCGGTGGCTACACCTTC.

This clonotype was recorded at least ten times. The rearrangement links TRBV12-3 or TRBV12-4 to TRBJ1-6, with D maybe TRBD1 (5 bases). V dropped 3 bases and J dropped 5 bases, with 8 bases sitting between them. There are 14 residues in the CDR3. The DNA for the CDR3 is TGTGCCAGCAGTTTGACAGCCGATAATTCACCCCTCCACTTT. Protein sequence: CASSLTADNSPLHF.

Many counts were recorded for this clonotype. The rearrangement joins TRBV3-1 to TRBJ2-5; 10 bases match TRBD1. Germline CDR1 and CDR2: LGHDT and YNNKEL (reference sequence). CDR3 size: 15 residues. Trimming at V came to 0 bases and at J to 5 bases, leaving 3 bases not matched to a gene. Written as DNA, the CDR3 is TGTGCCAGCAGCCAAGAGGGGGACAGGGGCGAGACCCAGTACTTC. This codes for CASSQEGDRGETQYF.

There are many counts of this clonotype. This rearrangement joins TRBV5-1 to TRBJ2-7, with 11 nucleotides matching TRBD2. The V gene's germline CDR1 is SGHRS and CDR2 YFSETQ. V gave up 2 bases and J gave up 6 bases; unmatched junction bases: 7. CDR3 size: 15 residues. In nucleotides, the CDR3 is TGCGCCAGCAGCTTTACTACTAGCGGGGGACTCGAGCAGTACTTC. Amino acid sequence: CASSFTTSGGLEQYF. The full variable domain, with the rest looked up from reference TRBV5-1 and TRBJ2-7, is KAGVTQTPRYLIKTRGQQVTLSCSPISGHRSVSWYQQTPGQGLQFLFEYFSETQRNKGNFPGRFSGRQFSNSRSEMNVSTLELGDSALYLCASSFTTSGGLEQYFGPGTRLTVT.

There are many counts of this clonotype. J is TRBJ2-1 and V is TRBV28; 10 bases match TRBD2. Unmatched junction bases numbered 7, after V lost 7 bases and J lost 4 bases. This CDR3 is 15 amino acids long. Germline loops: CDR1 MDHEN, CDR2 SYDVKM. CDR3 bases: TGTGCCAGCATCGCTAGCGGGAGCCCTTACAATGAGCAGTTCTTC. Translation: CASIASGSPYNEQFF.

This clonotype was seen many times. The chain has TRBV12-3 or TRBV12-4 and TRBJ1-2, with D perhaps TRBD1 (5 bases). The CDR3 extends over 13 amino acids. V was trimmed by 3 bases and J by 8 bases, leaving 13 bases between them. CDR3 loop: CASSFNLRDGYTF. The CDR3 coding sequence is TGTGCCAGCAGTTTTAATTTGAGGGACGGCTACACCTTC.

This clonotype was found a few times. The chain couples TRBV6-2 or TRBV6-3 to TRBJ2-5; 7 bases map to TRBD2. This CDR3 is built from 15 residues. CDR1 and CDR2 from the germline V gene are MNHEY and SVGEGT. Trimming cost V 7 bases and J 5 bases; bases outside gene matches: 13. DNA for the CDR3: TGTGCCAGCACCAACAGCGCGGGAGTCGGGGAGACCCAGTACTTC. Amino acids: CASTNSAGVGETQYF.

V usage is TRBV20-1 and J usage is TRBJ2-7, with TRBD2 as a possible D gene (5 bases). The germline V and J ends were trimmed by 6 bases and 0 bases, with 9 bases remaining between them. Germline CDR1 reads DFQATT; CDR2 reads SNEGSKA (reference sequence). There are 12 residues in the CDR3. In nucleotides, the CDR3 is TGCAGTGCAGCCCGGGACTCCTACGAGCAGTACTTC. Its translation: CSAARDSYEQYF.

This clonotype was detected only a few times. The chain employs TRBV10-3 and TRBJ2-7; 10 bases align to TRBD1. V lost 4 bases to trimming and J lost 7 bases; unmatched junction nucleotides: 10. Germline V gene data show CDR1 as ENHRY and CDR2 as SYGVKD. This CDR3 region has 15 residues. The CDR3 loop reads CAISATTGGRGEQYF. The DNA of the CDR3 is TGTGCCATCAGTGCTACGACAGGGGGCAGAGGAGAGCAGTACTTC.

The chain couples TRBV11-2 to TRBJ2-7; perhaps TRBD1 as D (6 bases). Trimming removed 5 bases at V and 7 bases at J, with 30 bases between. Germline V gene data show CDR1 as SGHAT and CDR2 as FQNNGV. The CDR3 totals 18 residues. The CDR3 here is CASSKGTLGSHGLWEQYF. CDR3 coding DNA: TGTGCCAGCAGCAAGGGGACACTGGGGTCCCACGGTCTCTGGGAGCAGTACTTC.

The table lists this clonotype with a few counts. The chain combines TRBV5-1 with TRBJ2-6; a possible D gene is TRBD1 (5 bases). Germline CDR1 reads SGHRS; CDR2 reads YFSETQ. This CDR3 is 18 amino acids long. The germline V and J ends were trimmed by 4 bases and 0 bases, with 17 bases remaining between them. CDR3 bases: TGCGCCAGCAGCAATACAGGATTTCTTTCCTCTGGGGCCAACGTCCTGACTTTC. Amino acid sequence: CASSNTGFLSSGANVLTF.

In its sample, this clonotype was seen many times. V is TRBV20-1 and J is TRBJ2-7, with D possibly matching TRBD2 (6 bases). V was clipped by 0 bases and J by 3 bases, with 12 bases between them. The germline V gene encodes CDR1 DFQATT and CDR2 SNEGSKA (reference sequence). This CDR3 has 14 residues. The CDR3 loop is CSARDLAVLYEQYF. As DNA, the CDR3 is TGCAGTGCTAGAGACTTAGCGGTTCTCTACGAGCAGTACTTC.

The CDR3 loop is CASRDLYSNQPQHF. The CDR3 nucleotides read TGTGCCAGCAGGGACCTTTATAGCAATCAGCCCCAGCATTTT. J is TRBJ1-5 and V is TRBV28; no clear D gene. Germline V gene lookup returns CDR1 MDHEN and CDR2 SYDVKM. The CDR3 length is 14 residues. V was cut by 6 bases and J by 0 bases, with 9 bases left in between.

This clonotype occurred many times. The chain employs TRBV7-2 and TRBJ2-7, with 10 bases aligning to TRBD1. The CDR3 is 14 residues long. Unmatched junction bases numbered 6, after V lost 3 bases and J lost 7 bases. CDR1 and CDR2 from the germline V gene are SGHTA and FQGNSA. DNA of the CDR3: TGTGCCAGCAGCTTTGACAGGGGGCCGGGGGAGCAGTACTTC. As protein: CASSFDRGPGEQYF.

The CDR3: CASSDSQSGFNQPQHF. The CDR3 coding sequence is TGTGCCAGCAGTGATTCCCAGTCGGGATTCAATCAGCCCCAGCATTTT. V gene TRBV2 combines with J gene TRBJ1-5; D ambiguous. The CDR3 has 16 residues. V was shortened by 3 bases and J by 3 bases, with 15 bases between the two germline ends. Germline lookup yields CDR1 SNHLY and CDR2 FYNNEI. Full variable domain (remainder filled in from reference TRBV2 and TRBJ1-5): EPEVTQTPSHQVTQMGQEVILRCVPISNHLYFYWYRQILGQKVEFLVSFYNNEISEKSEIFDDQFSVERPDGSNFTLKIRSTKLEDSAMYFCASSDSQSGFNQPQHFGDGTRLSIL.

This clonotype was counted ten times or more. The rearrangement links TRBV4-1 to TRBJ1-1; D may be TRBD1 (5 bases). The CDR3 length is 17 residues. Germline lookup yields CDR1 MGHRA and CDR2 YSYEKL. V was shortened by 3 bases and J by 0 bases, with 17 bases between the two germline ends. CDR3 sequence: CASSQGTEGLVNTEAFF. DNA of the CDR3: TGCGCCAGCAGCCAGGGGACGGAGGGGCTAGTGAACACTGAAGCTTTCTTT.